What follows describes a single T cell receptor (beta chain). Its cognate antigen is unknown. This record belongs to a study of T cell responses to AZD1222 COVID-19 vaccine. The study, taken as a whole, reports: The sample set comprised mostly white British donors with more females, and clonal diversity was possibly underestimated. Repertoires were obtained only post-peak T cell response.

Profiled with immunoSEQ multiplex PCR; TCRdb holds only in-frame clones, not every one. This sample carries about 120,000 clones, roughly 87% of them seen once, and the ten largest clones take roughly 7.4%. The germline gives CDR1 SGHTA, CDR2 FQGTGA. V was cut by 5 bases and J by 4 bases, with 14 bases left in between. CDR3 length: 14 residues. This chain links TRBV7-3 with TRBJ2-5; no reliable D call. This material consisted of peripheral blood, taken on day 0 of AZD1222 vaccination. The TCR originated in an adult in good health. The CDR3 protein is CASSDPRYGETQYF. The DNA of the CDR3 is TGTGCCAGCAGCGACCCGCGATACGGAGAGACCCAGTACTTC.